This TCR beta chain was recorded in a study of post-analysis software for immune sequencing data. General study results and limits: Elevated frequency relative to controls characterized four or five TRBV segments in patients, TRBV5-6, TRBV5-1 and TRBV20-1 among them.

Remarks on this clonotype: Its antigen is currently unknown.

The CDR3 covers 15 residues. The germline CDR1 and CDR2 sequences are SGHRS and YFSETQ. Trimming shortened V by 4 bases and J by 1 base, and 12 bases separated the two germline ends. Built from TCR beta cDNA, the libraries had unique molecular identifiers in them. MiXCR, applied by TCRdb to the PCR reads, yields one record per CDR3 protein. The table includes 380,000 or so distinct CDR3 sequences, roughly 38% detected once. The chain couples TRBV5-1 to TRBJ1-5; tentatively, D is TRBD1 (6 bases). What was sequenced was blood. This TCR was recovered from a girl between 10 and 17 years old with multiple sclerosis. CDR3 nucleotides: TGCGCCAGCAGCCCAGGAGGGGGAAGCAATCAGCCCCAGCATTTT. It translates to CASSPGGGSNQPQHF.